This T cell receptor beta chain was documented in a study of liver allograft versus peripheral blood T cells. On the study more broadly: Repertoires of T cell receptors in transplanted livers were compared with recipients' peripheral blood repertoires.

TCRdb used MiXCR to reprocess the reads, holding one entry per CDR3 protein. The sample holds a few thousand distinct CDR3 sequences, 12% to 15% seen once. The CDR3 is 15 residues long. Germline V CDR1 and CDR2: DFQATT, SNEGSKA (reference sequence). The V gene end was trimmed by 0 bases and the J gene end by 11 bases; junction bases not matched to a gene: 12. A few counts support this clonotype. V usage is TRBV20-1 and J usage is TRBJ1-5; TRBD1 agrees at 8 bases. The source of this sequence is a human patient who had a liver transplant. Some T cells may have come from the graft donor. CDR3 nucleotides: TGCAGTGCTAGAGATTTAGGACAGGGTTCTATGGCCCAGCATTTT. This sequence encodes CSARDLGQGSMAQHF.